A selection of T cell receptor beta chains follows, all from one sample in a study of blood T cell repertoires in COVID-19. Sequencing used immunoSEQ multiplex PCR; TCRdb keeps in-frame clones, though not all of them. The repertoire holds 95,000 to 100,000 clones, approximately 79% seen once, with 15% to 20% in the top ten. The sample consisted of peripheral blood. Receptors were obtained from a woman aged 80 or over with active or convalescent COVID-19. Both conserved end residues are part of each CDR3. The order of the fields is CDR3 protein, CDR3 DNA, V gene, clone size, J gene, D gene, CDR3 length. D genes are given only for firm matches. The size field is filled for only some rows; it gives once, few, many or a size class.

cdr3_aa: CASSPLGTGSGNTIYF
cdr3_nt: TGTGCCAGCTCACCACTCGGGACAGGCTCTGGAAACACCATATATTTT
v_call: TRBV18
clone_size: NA
j_call: TRBJ1-3
d_call: TRBD1
cdr3_length: 16

cdr3_aa: CASSPNSPYGYTF
cdr3_nt: TGTGCCAGCAGTCCCAACTCTCCTTATGGCTACACCTTC
v_call: TRBV27
clone_size: once
j_call: TRBJ1-2
d_call: NA
cdr3_length: 13

cdr3_aa: CASSFGQGAYEQFF
cdr3_nt: TGTGCCAGCAGCTTTGGACAGGGGGCGTATGAGCAGTTCTTC
v_call: TRBV9
clone_size: NA
j_call: TRBJ2-1
d_call: TRBD1
cdr3_length: 14

cdr3_aa: CASTTSPPYEQYF
cdr3_nt: TGTGCCAGCACCACATCCCCGCCCTACGAGCAGTACTTC
v_call: TRBV11-2
clone_size: NA
j_call: TRBJ2-7
d_call: NA
cdr3_length: 13

cdr3_aa: CASRRQGGYEQYF
cdr3_nt: TGTGCCAGCAGGCGACAGGGAGGCTACGAGCAGTACTTC
v_call: TRBV7-9
clone_size: once
j_call: TRBJ2-7
d_call: NA
cdr3_length: 13

cdr3_aa: CASSSGTSGETQYF
cdr3_nt: TGTGCCAGCAGTTCCGGGACTAGCGGGGAGACCCAGTACTTC
v_call: TRBV2
clone_size: few
j_call: TRBJ2-5
d_call: TRBD2
cdr3_length: 14

cdr3_aa: CASSYWATSGSGTGELFF
cdr3_nt: TGTGCCAGCAGTTACTGGGCGACTAGCGGGAGTGGAACCGGGGAGCTGTTTTTT
v_call: TRBV6-2/TRBV6-3
clone_size: once
j_call: TRBJ2-2
d_call: TRBD2
cdr3_length: 18

cdr3_aa: CASSWGLYEQYF
cdr3_nt: TGTGCCAGCAGCTGGGGCCTTTACGAGCAGTACTTC
v_call: TRBV5-6
clone_size: once
j_call: TRBJ2-7
d_call: NA
cdr3_length: 12

cdr3_aa: CASSYSGSRNTGELFF
cdr3_nt: TGTGCCAGCAGTTACTCAGGGAGCAGAAACACCGGGGAGCTGTTTTTT
v_call: TRBV6-2/TRBV6-3
clone_size: NA
j_call: TRBJ2-2
d_call: NA
cdr3_length: 16

cdr3_aa: CASSPDRVSSYEQYF
cdr3_nt: TGTGCCAGCAGCCCGGACAGGGTAAGCTCCTACGAGCAGTACTTC
v_call: TRBV11-2
clone_size: NA
j_call: TRBJ2-7
d_call: TRBD1
cdr3_length: 15

cdr3_aa: CASSEVGSSYNEQFF
cdr3_nt: TGTGCCAGCAGTGAAGTCGGGAGCTCCTACAATGAGCAGTTCTTC
v_call: TRBV2
clone_size: NA
j_call: TRBJ2-1
d_call: NA
cdr3_length: 15

cdr3_aa: CASRTGEGNTEAFF
cdr3_nt: TGTGCCAGCAGGACAGGGGAGGGAAACACTGAAGCTTTCTTT
v_call: TRBV2
clone_size: NA
j_call: TRBJ1-1
d_call: TRBD1
cdr3_length: 14

cdr3_aa: CASSQDLPAEAFF
cdr3_nt: TGTGCCAGCAGCCAAGACTTACCGGCTGAAGCTTTCTTT
v_call: TRBV14
clone_size: NA
j_call: TRBJ1-1
d_call: NA
cdr3_length: 13

cdr3_aa: CASSADRGPGETQYF
cdr3_nt: TGTGCCAGCAGTGCGGACAGGGGGCCTGGGGAGACCCAGTACTTC
v_call: TRBV25-1
clone_size: NA
j_call: TRBJ2-5
d_call: TRBD1
cdr3_length: 15

cdr3_aa: CAISEGSGSTDTQYF
cdr3_nt: TGTGCCATCAGTGAGGGTAGCGGGAGCACAGATACGCAGTATTTT
v_call: TRBV10-3
clone_size: NA
j_call: TRBJ2-3
d_call: TRBD2
cdr3_length: 15

cdr3_aa: CASSLSVGGNGELFF
cdr3_nt: TGCGCCAGCAGCTTGTCAGTCGGCGGGAACGGGGAGCTGTTTTTT
v_call: TRBV5-1
clone_size: NA
j_call: TRBJ2-2
d_call: NA
cdr3_length: 15

cdr3_aa: CASSVSAGRETQYF
cdr3_nt: TGTGCCAGTAGTGTATCGGCAGGCAGAGAGACCCAGTACTTC
v_call: TRBV19
clone_size: NA
j_call: TRBJ2-5
d_call: NA
cdr3_length: 14

cdr3_aa: CSVETVSGNTIYF
cdr3_nt: TGCAGCGTCGAGACAGTCTCTGGAAACACCATATATTTT
v_call: TRBV29-1
clone_size: once
j_call: TRBJ1-3
d_call: NA
cdr3_length: 13

cdr3_aa: CASRAAGWEETQYF
cdr3_nt: TGTGCCAGCAGGGCGGCAGGGTGGGAAGAGACCCAGTACTTC
v_call: TRBV28
clone_size: NA
j_call: TRBJ2-5
d_call: NA
cdr3_length: 14

cdr3_aa: CASRGGDQPQHF
cdr3_nt: TGTGCCAGCAGAGGAGGGGATCAGCCCCAGCATTTT
v_call: TRBV4-2
clone_size: few
j_call: TRBJ1-5
d_call: NA
cdr3_length: 12